This TCR beta chain appears in the sequencing data of a study of control samples from healthy donors and cancer patients. TCRdb's table, derived via immunoSEQ multiplex PCR, lists solely in-frame clones and lacks some. This sample yields some 130,000 clones, of which around nine tenths are seen a single time; more than 2% belongs to the top ten. Sequencing input: blood. This clonotype originated in a man aged 18-30 years in good health.

The CDR3 loop is CASTPGLSSTDTQYF. The CDR3 nucleotides are TGTGCCAGCACCCCTGGGCTTTCTTCCACAGATACGCAGTATTTT. The rearrangement links TRBV9 to TRBJ2-3; D uncertain. CDR1 and CDR2 (germline): SGDLS, YYNGEE. Trimming shortened V by 6 bases and J by 2 bases, and 16 bases separated the two germline ends. The CDR3 is 15 amino acids.